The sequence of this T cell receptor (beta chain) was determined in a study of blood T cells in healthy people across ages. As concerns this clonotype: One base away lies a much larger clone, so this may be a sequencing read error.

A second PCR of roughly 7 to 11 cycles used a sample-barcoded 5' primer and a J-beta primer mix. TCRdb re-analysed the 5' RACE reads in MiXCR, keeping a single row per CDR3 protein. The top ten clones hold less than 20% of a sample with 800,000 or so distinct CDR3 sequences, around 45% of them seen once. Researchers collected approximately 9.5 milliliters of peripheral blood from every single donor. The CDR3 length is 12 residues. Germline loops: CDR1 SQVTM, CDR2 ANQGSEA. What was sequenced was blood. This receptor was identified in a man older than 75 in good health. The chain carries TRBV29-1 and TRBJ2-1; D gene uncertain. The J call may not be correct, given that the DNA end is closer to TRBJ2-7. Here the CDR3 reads CSVEGLINEQYF. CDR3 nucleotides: TGCAGCGTTGAGGGCCTAATCAATGAGCAGTACTTC.